Below are 21 T cell receptor beta chains sequenced from a single sample in a study of T cell repertoires in cytomegalovirus infection. Each CDR3 protein gets one entry after TCRdb re-called the reads with MiXCR. The data contain fewer than 650,000 distinct CDR3 sequences, just under 40% of them singletons. For these TCRs, the target antigens are not known. The input for sequencing was cultured PBMCs, taken from culture after CMV antigen stimulation. The source of these receptors is a human donor in good health (CMV status not recorded). Some clones in this sample may be carry-over from other donors' samples.

The chain is built from TRBV12-3 or TRBV12-4 and TRBJ2-7; 7 nucleotides match TRBD2. The CDR3 covers 14 residues. The V gene end was trimmed by 6 bases and the J gene end by 9 bases; junction bases not matched to a gene: 14. The CDR3 DNA reads as TGTGCCAGCAGCCCCGGGGAGGGAGGGAGGGCGCAGTACTTC. This sequence encodes CASSPGEGGRAQYF.

The rearrangement uses TRBV27 and TRBJ2-7; no clear D gene. V was cut by 6 bases and J by 0 bases, with 15 bases left in between. CDR3 length: 15 amino acids. Germline-derived CDR1 and CDR2 are MNHEY and SMNVEV (reference sequence). The CDR3 nucleotides are TGTGCCAGCAGCCCGAGTATACTACTCTCCTACGAGCAGTACTTC. Translating it yields CASSPSILLSYEQYF.

V gene TRBV6-1 combines with J gene TRBJ2-2; D not certain. CDR3 size: 14 residues. Germline V gene lookup returns CDR1 MNHNS and CDR2 SASEGT. V was pared by 4 bases and J by 5 bases, with 11 bases between. In DNA, the CDR3 is TGTGCCAGCAGTGTGATCCGACAAACCGGGGAGCTGTTTTTT. This encodes CASSVIRQTGELFF.

The V and J genes are TRBV28 and TRBJ2-3, with D maybe TRBD1 (5 bases). Germline lookup yields CDR1 MDHEN and CDR2 SYDVKM. The V end lost 2 bases, the J end lost 4 bases, and 16 bases lay between the germline ends. This CDR3 is 16 amino acids long. The CDR3 loop is CASSLRRGLGADTQYF. The CDR3 nucleotides read TGTGCCAGCAGTTTAAGACGCGGCCTAGGGGCAGATACGCAGTATTTT.

The chain employs TRBV27 and TRBJ1-1; tentatively, D is TRBD1 (6 bases). CDR1 is MNHEY, CDR2 SMNVEV, per germline (reference sequence). Trimming stripped 5 bases from V and 8 bases from J, with 15 bases between. The CDR3 has 13 amino acids. The CDR3 loop is CASSPTGSVEAFF. In nucleotides, the CDR3 is TGTGCCAGCAGTCCTACAGGGAGCGTCGAAGCTTTCTTT.

This chain links TRBV4-2 with TRBJ2-3, with no clear D. Germline V CDR1 and CDR2: LGHNA, YNFKEQ. Trimming removed 0 bases from V and 6 bases from J, with 10 bases in between. The CDR3 consists of 14 residues. The CDR3 protein is CASSQDPEPDTQYF. In DNA form, the CDR3 reads TGTGCCAGCAGCCAAGATCCAGAACCGGATACGCAGTATTTT.

This clonotype was seen a handful of times. V gene TRBV7-2 combines with J gene TRBJ2-4, with D perhaps assigned TRBD1 or TRBD2 (5 bases each). The CDR3 spans 14 residues. Trimming took off 4 bases at V and 8 bases at J, with 15 bases between the two ends. The germline CDR1 and CDR2 sequences are SGHTA and FQGNSA. The CDR3 loop reads CASSSGTPGDIQYF. CDR3 nucleotides: TGTGCCAGCAGCTCCGGGACCCCCGGAGACATTCAGTACTTC. The full variable domain, in which reference TRBV7-2 and TRBJ2-4 provide the parts outside the CDR3, is GAGVSQSPSNKVTEKGKDVELRCDPISGHTALYWYRQSLGQGLEFLIYFQGNSAPDKSGLPSDRFSAERTGGSVSTLTIQRTQQEDSAVYLCASSSGTPGDIQYFGAGTRLSVL.

CDR3 loop: CASRTGGGSYNSPLHF. The CDR3 nucleotides are TGTGCCAGCAGGACAGGGGGAGGCTCCTATAATTCACCCCTCCACTTT. This chain joins TRBV2 and TRBJ1-6, with 9 nucleotides matching TRBD1. This CDR3 has 16 amino acids. Unmatched junction bases numbered 3, after V lost 6 bases and J lost 0 bases. CDR1 and CDR2 (germline): SNHLY, FYNNEI.

Only a few counts were recorded for this clonotype. The CDR3 protein is CASSRGPAHEQYF. DNA for the CDR3: TGTGCCAGCAGTCGCGGGCCGGCCCACGAGCAGTACTTC. This chain uses TRBV6-1 with TRBJ2-7; weak D call: TRBD2 (5 bases). Germline V gene lookup returns CDR1 MNHNS and CDR2 SASEGT. The length of the CDR3 is 13 residues. Trimming shortened V by 5 bases and J by 5 bases, and 13 bases separated the two germline ends.

This clonotype was seen once. V gene TRBV15 combines with J gene TRBJ2-2, with D unresolved. Germline assignment: CDR1 LNHNV and CDR2 YYDKDF (reference sequence). This CDR3 region has 15 residues. Trimming removed 5 bases at V and 0 bases at J, with 10 bases between. CDR3 bases: TGTGCCACCAGCCCCCGTCGTACGAACACCGGGGAGCTGTTTTTT. Translated: CATSPRRTNTGELFF.

This chain links TRBV27 with TRBJ2-1; 10 bases agree with TRBD1. There are 16 residues in the CDR3. CDR1 is MNHEY and CDR2 is SMNVEV in the germline V gene (reference sequence). V trimming: 6 bases; J trimming: 2 bases; junction bases outside the gene matches: 7. CDR3 DNA sequence: TGTGCCAGCAGCCCGCAGGGGACAGGGGCCTACAATGAGCAGTTCTTC. It yields the protein CASSPQGTGAYNEQFF.

The CDR3 reads CAISGGMGETQYF. In nucleotides, the CDR3 is TGTGCCATCAGCGGGGGAATGGGCGAGACCCAGTACTTC. The V call is TRBV10-3, the J call TRBJ2-5, with TRBD2 as a possible D gene (6 bases). This CDR3 has 13 amino acids. The V gene lost 6 bases and the J gene lost 5 bases, with 13 bases spanning the gap. The germline V gene has CDR1 ENHRY and CDR2 SYGVKD.

This chain joins TRBV20-1 and TRBJ2-3; a weak D match, TRBD2 (5 bases). Germline V CDR1 and CDR2: DFQATT, SNEGSKA (reference sequence). The CDR3 is made up of 16 amino acids. V lost 3 bases, J lost 5 bases, and 21 bases lay in between. CDR3: CSARKGGPPLGDTQYF. Written as DNA, the CDR3 is TGCAGTGCTAGGAAGGGCGGGCCACCCCTAGGAGATACGCAGTATTTT.

Notes on this clonotype: One end of the junction is discordant with germline, which a read error may explain. In nucleotides, the CDR3 is TGTGCCAGCAGCTACTCCCTAGCGGGAGTCTGGGAGACCCAGTACTTC. Its protein product is CASSYSLAGVWETQYF. The chain couples TRBV5-3 to TRBJ2-5; 10 bases match TRBD2. Being an ORF, TRBV5-3 has a function that is uncertain. The CDR3 is made up of 16 amino acids.

The gene calls are TRBV7-8 and TRBJ2-3; 9 nucleotides agree with TRBD2. Germline trimming cut 4 bases from V and 3 bases from J; bases unmatched to any gene: 5. The V gene's germline CDR1 is SGHVS and CDR2 FQNEAQ. The CDR3 extends over 15 amino acids. DNA of the CDR3: TGTGCCAGCAGCTGGGGGAGCGGGAGGACAGATACGCAGTATTTT. Amino acids: CASSWGSGRTDTQYF.

The rearrangement uses TRBV2 and TRBJ1-5, with 8 nucleotides matching TRBD1. Germline V gene lookup returns CDR1 SNHLY and CDR2 FYNNEI. Trimming removed 6 bases from V and 7 bases from J; junction bases left unmatched: 8. The CDR3 loop spans 14 amino acids. The CDR3 here is CASRAGQGYQPQHF. The CDR3 nucleotides read TGTGCCAGCAGGGCAGGACAGGGTTACCAGCCCCAGCATTTT.

This clonotype appeared a few times. The rearrangement uses TRBV7-2 and TRBJ2-2; D might be TRBD1 or TRBD2, each matching 5 bases. The CDR3 loop spans 17 amino acids. CDR1 and CDR2 (germline): SGHTA, FQGNSA. V was pared by 6 bases and J by 3 bases, with 20 bases between. The CDR3 here is CASSRLVGVADTGELFF. CDR3 nucleotide sequence: TGTGCCAGCAGTCGATTAGTGGGGGTTGCTGACACCGGGGAGCTGTTTTTT.

V usage is TRBV6-8 and J usage is TRBJ2-3; D is undetermined. The V gene's germline CDR1 is MNHGY and CDR2 SAAAGT. This CDR3 spans 14 amino acids. V gave up 7 bases and J gave up 2 bases, with 13 bases separating them. The DNA for the CDR3 is TGTGCCAGCACCCCCCACGGATACACAGATACGCAGTATTTT. Amino acid sequence: CASTPHGYTDTQYF.

The rearrangement uses TRBV7-4 and TRBJ2-3; tentatively, D is TRBD1 (7 bases). Trimming left V 0 bases short and J 2 bases short, with 9 bases between. The CDR3 covers 15 residues. The germline gives CDR1 SGHVT, CDR2 SQSDAQ. The CDR3 coding sequence is TGTGCCAGCAGCTTAGCGGAGGGGGCCACAGATACGCAGTATTTT. The encoded protein is CASSLAEGATDTQYF.

V usage is TRBV29-1 and J usage is TRBJ2-5; TRBD1 matches at 8 bases. The V gene's germline CDR1 is SQVTM and CDR2 ANQGSEA. With V trimmed by 4 bases and J by 4 bases, 5 bases remained unmatched. This CDR3 is built from 13 residues. CDR3 residues: CSVGQGARETQYF. The CDR3 region has the DNA TGCAGCGTTGGTCAGGGGGCTCGAGAGACCCAGTACTTC. Drawing the rest from reference TRBV29-1 and TRBJ2-5, the complete variable domain is SAVISQKPSRDICQRGTSLTIQCQVDSQVTMMFWYRQQPGQSLTLIATANQGSEATYESGFVIDKFPISRPNLTFSTLTVSNMSPEDSSIYLCSVGQGARETQYFGPGTRLLVL.

This chain links TRBV7-2 with TRBJ2-5; D possibly corresponds to TRBD2 (6 bases). From germline, CDR1 is SGHTA and CDR2 FQGNSA. V was shortened by 3 bases and J by 1 base, with 12 bases between the two germline ends. CDR3 size: 15 residues. CDR3 nucleotides: TGTGCCAGCAGCTTGTGGGGCGGGGTCCAAGAGACCCAGTACTTC. Amino acids: CASSLWGGVQETQYF.